These 21 T cell receptor beta chains came from one sample sequenced in a study of T cells in Graves' hyperthyroidism and ophthalmopathy (dated by TCRdb to the late 2010s). Library prep was done by multiplex PCR. The run used an Illumina HiSeq 2000. The TCR beta CDR3 regions were amplified from the RNA transcripts. The first round of RT-PCR for the TCR CDR3 was performed with the HTBI primer set and the Qiagen OneStep RT-PCR kit. TCRdb trimmed the raw reads at Q25, called clones with MiXCR and kept productive beta chains. Rows are combined by CDR3 protein, so each entry shows the most common genes and DNA. This sample holds a few hundred thousand distinct CDR3 sequences; around 46% were observed only once. The top ten clones comprise roughly 8.2% of the sample. Sequencing was done on a sample of peripheral blood or thyroid tissue (not recorded which). The receptors stem from a woman aged 18 to 35 with Graves' hyperthyroidism.

The rearrangement uses TRBV12-3 or TRBV12-4 and TRBJ1-5; D is possibly TRBD1 (6 bases). The V gene lost 4 bases and the J gene lost 3 bases, with 10 bases spanning the gap. The CDR3 consists of 14 residues. As DNA, the CDR3 is TGTGCCAGCAGTTCAGGGGAGGTCAATCAGCCCCAGCATTTT. It is translated as CASSSGEVNQPQHF.

This rearrangement joins TRBV7-9 to TRBJ2-1; D is uncertain. Germline assignment: CDR1 SEHNR and CDR2 FQNEAQ (reference sequence). The ends were cut back, 2 bases at V and 0 bases at J, with 14 bases in the middle. The CDR3 length is 17 residues. Written as DNA, the CDR3 is TGTGCCAGCAGCTTATTGGCAGGCGAAAGCTCCTACAATGAGCAGTTCTTC. Translating gives CASSLLAGESSYNEQFF.

This chain joins TRBV20-1 and TRBJ1-5, with a possible D match to TRBD1 (5 bases). The J call could be wrong; TRBJ2-3 is a better fit for the DNA end. The CDR3 covers 15 residues. Germline CDR1 DFQATT, CDR2 SNEGSKA (reference sequence). The CDR3 loop reads CSARDGAQGADTQYF. The CDR3 bases are TGCAGTGCTAGAGATGGGGCCCAGGGTGCAGATACGCAGTATTTT.

This chain joins TRBV12-3 or TRBV12-4 and TRBJ1-4; no clear D. V dropped 6 bases and J dropped 7 bases, with 18 bases sitting between them. The CDR3 totals 15 residues. In DNA form, the CDR3 reads TGTGCCAGCAGAGAAATCGATCAAACGAGTGAAAAACTGTTTTTT. Its protein is CASREIDQTSEKLFF.

In its sample, this clonotype was seen many times. This chain joins TRBV20-1 and TRBJ1-4; the D is unclear. Trimming stripped 0 bases from V and 8 bases from J, with 7 bases between. The CDR3 consists of 12 residues. CDR1 and CDR2 from the germline V gene are DFQATT and SNEGSKA (reference sequence). This CDR3 is CSARDLGEKLFF. The CDR3 nucleotides are TGCAGTGCTAGAGATTTAGGAGAAAAACTGTTTTTT.

The rearrangement joins TRBV11-2 to TRBJ2-2, with D uncertain. The CDR3 runs 15 residues. The ends were cut back, 5 bases at V and 6 bases at J, with 16 bases in the middle. The V gene's germline CDR1 is SGHAT and CDR2 FQNNGV. As DNA, the CDR3 is TGTGCCAGCAGCCCTCCGACCCAGAGCCCCGGGGAGCTGTTTTTT. It encodes CASSPPTQSPGELFF.

The chain has TRBV7-3 and TRBJ1-5, with 8 nucleotides matching TRBD1. With V trimmed by 6 bases and J by 5 bases, 12 bases remained unmatched. The CDR3 length is 16 residues. Per germline, CDR1 SGHTA and CDR2 FQGTGA. The CDR3: CASSLVLGQGDQPQHF. Here the CDR3 DNA reads TGTGCCAGCAGTTTGGTCCTAGGACAGGGCGATCAGCCCCAGCATTTT.

Regarding this clonotype: A read error may explain this, as a much larger clone is one base away. Written as DNA, the CDR3 is TGCGCCAGCAGCCAAGGAAGTTTAAGAACCGGGGAGCTGCTTTTT. This encodes CASSQGSLRTGELLF. This sequence joins TRBV4-1 and TRBJ2-2; TRBD2 might be the D (5 bases). This CDR3 region has 15 residues. The germline V gene encodes CDR1 MGHRA and CDR2 YSYEKL.

The rearrangement uses TRBV7-6 and TRBJ2-7; D is undetermined. Gene TRBJ2-1 matches the end of the DNA better, so the J call may be wrong. CDR3 size: 12 residues. Germline values: CDR1 SGHVS, CDR2 FNYEAQ. Here the CDR3 reads CASSQTGREQFF. The CDR3 region has the DNA TGTGCCAGCAGCCAGACGGGCAGAGAGCAGTTCTTC.

Note on this clonotype: At one end, the junction sequence differs from germline, possibly due to a read error. The chain is built from TRBV7-2 and TRBJ1-1, with D uncertain. Germline values: CDR1 SGHTA, CDR2 FQGNSA. The CDR3 sequence is 14 residues long. CDR3 coding DNA: TGTGCCAACAGCTCCCAGTTCCGCCGGACCGAAGCTTTCTTC. It specifies CANSSQFRRTEAFF.

As regards this clonotype: A read error may produce the germline difference seen at one junction end. This chain connects TRBV15 to TRBJ2-7; 10 bases align to TRBD1. Germline-derived CDR1 and CDR2 are LNHNV and YYDKDF (reference sequence). This CDR3 spans 14 amino acids. CDR3 DNA sequence: TGTGCCGCCAGCTCGGGGACAGGGGAGGTAAAGCAGTACTTC. Residues: CAASSGTGEVKQYF.

This clonotype was recorded at least ten times. The V gene is TRBV9, the J gene TRBJ1-4, with D possibly being TRBD1 (5 bases). The CDR3 totals 16 residues. Germline CDR1 SGDLS, CDR2 YYNGEE. The germline V and J ends were trimmed by 0 bases and 0 bases, with 9 bases remaining between them. This CDR3 reads CASSVGDPATNEKLFF. CDR3 in DNA: TGTGCCAGCAGCGTAGGGGACCCCGCAACTAATGAAAAACTGTTTTTT.

In this sample, this clonotype turned up once. This chain joins TRBV12-3 or TRBV12-4 and TRBJ2-5; 12 positions match TRBD2. This CDR3 comprises 15 residues. The J segment lost 1 base and the V segment lost 6 bases, leaving 3 bases of the junction unmatched. The CDR3 sequence: CASRLAGGAQETQYF. As DNA, the CDR3 is TGTGCCAGCAGGCTAGCGGGAGGGGCCCAAGAGACCCAGTACTTC.

This clonotype was seen ten or more times. This chain uses TRBV7-9 with TRBJ1-1; TRBD1 aligns across 7 bases. CDR3 size: 16 residues. V dropped 5 bases and J dropped 0; count of bases not matched to a gene: 9. CDR1 and CDR2 from the germline V gene are SEHNR and FQNEAQ (reference sequence). The CDR3, as DNA: TGTGCCAGCAGCCAAGACAGGGCGTCTATGAACACTGAAGCTTTCTTT. It translates to CASSQDRASMNTEAFF.

Concerning this clonotype itself: It may be a read error: a sequence one base away is much more abundant. The chain is built from TRBV6-1 and TRBJ1-1; D is undetermined. V was trimmed by 2 bases and J by 8 bases, leaving 12 bases between them. Germline V CDR1 and CDR2: MNHNS, SASEGT. The CDR3 runs to 13 residues. The CDR3 reads CASSESALREAFF. The CDR3 DNA follows: TGTGCCAGCAGTGAATCAGCCTTAAGGGAAGCTTTCTTT.

Many counts were recorded for this clonotype. This chain links TRBV7-9 with TRBJ1-3; D not certain. Germline CDR1 is SEHNR and CDR2 is FQNEAQ (reference sequence). The CDR3 has 15 amino acids. V was clipped by 7 bases and J by 2 bases, with 15 bases between them. The CDR3 loop reads CASTLRGDTGNTIYF. CDR3 DNA: TGTGCCAGCACCCTTCGTGGAGACACTGGAAACACCATATATTTT.

This clonotype was counted at least ten times. This chain joins TRBV20-1 and TRBJ2-7, with TRBD1 matching 10 bases. The ends lost 3 bases at V and 3 bases at J; junction bases unmatched: 20. The CDR3 loop spans 19 amino acids. Germline V gene lookup returns CDR1 DFQATT and CDR2 SNEGSKA (reference sequence). As DNA, the CDR3 is TGCAGTGCTAGGCCGCCGGGACAGGGGCAGTTGGGCTTCCTCTACGAGCAGTACTTC. This translates into CSARPPGQGQLGFLYEQYF.

V and J are TRBV7-2 and TRBJ1-2; possible D gene TRBD1, 6 bases. The CDR3 consists of 14 residues. Looked up from germline, CDR1 is SGHTA and CDR2 is FQGNSA. The V and J ends lost 4 bases and 4 bases respectively, with 13 bases between them. This CDR3 is CASSSGGLGYGYTF. CDR3 nucleotide sequence: TGTGCCAGCAGCTCCGGGGGGCTTGGCTATGGCTACACCTTC. The whole variable domain, remainder taken from reference TRBV7-2 and TRBJ1-2, is GAGVSQSPSNKVTEKGKDVELRCDPISGHTALYWYRQSLGQGLEFLIYFQGNSAPDKSGLPSDRFSAERTGGSVSTLTIQRTQQEDSAVYLCASSSGGLGYGYTFGSGTRLTVV.

This chain connects TRBV20-1 to TRBJ2-5; 9 positions match TRBD1. In germline, CDR1 is DFQATT, CDR2 SNEGSKA (reference sequence). This CDR3 has 17 amino acids. V lost 2 bases to trimming and J lost 9 bases; unmatched junction nucleotides: 19. CDR3 residues: CSARRRTGEWANQPQYF. The DNA of the CDR3 is TGCAGTGCTAGAAGAAGGACAGGGGAGTGGGCCAATCAGCCCCAGTACTTC.

This sequence joins TRBV7-9 and TRBJ1-2; 10 nucleotides align to TRBD1. Germline assignment: CDR1 SEHNR and CDR2 FQNEAQ (reference sequence). V shed 5 bases, J shed 7 bases, and the junction held 7 bases outside the gene matches. The CDR3 is made up of 14 amino acids. CDR3 nucleotide sequence: TGTGCCAGCAGCCCGACAGGGGGCGGTGGTGGCTACACCTTC. This codes for CASSPTGGGGGYTF.

In regard to this clonotype: The CDR3 end shows no conserved phenylalanine or tryptophan, and so a read error is likely. The chain has TRBV9 and TRBJ1-6, with D perhaps matching TRBD1 (6 bases). V was shortened by 3 bases and J by 7 bases, with 14 bases between the two germline ends. CDR3 length: 15 amino acids. Germline V gene lookup returns CDR1 SGDLS and CDR2 YYNGEE. For the CDR3, the DNA is TGTGCCAGCAGCGCCGCCGGGGACAACAATTCACCCCTCCACCTT. Its protein product is CASSAAGDNNSPLHL.